The clone carrying this T cell receptor beta chain was detected only once. The table came from immunoSEQ multiplex PCR; TCRdb's copy has only in-frame clones and leaves some out. The table shows 50,000 to 55,000 clones, with 70% to 85% occurring only once. The CDR3 loop spans 14 amino acids. Trimming left V 1 base short and J 4 bases short, with 11 bases between. In germline, CDR1 is SGHRS, CDR2 YFSETQ. The sample belongs to a study of blood T cell repertoires in COVID-19. The receptor comes from a human donor in a cohort sampled during active COVID-19. Material for sequencing was peripheral blood. The rearrangement links TRBV5-1 to TRBJ1-1; the D is unclear. The DNA for the CDR3 is TGCGCCAGCAGCTTGCGCAGGATCGGCACTGAAGCTTTCTTT. Its translation is CASSLRRIGTEAFF.